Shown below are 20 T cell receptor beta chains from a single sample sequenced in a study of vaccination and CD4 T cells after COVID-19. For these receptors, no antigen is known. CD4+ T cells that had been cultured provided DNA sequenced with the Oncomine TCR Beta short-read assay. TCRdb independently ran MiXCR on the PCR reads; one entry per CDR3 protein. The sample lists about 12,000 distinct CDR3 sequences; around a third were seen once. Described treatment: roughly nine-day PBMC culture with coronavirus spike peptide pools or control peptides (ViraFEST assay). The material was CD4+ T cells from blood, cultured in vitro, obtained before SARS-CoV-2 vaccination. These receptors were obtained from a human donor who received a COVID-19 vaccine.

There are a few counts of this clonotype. DNA of the CDR3: TGCAGTGCTAGAGAATCCCTAGCGGGGCAAGAGACCCAGTACTTC. Translating gives CSARESLAGQETQYF. The chain is built from TRBV20-1 and TRBJ2-5; 9 nucleotides agree with TRBD2. Per germline, CDR1 DFQATT and CDR2 SNEGSKA (reference sequence). Germline trimming cut 0 bases from V and 2 bases from J; bases unmatched to any gene: 4. This CDR3 comprises 15 residues.

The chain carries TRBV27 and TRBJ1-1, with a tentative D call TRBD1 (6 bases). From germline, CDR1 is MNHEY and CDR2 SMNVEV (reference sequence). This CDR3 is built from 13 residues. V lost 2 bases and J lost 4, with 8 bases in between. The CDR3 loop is CASSLQGPTEAFF. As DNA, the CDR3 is TGTGCCAGCAGTTTACAGGGGCCCACTGAAGCTTTCTTT.

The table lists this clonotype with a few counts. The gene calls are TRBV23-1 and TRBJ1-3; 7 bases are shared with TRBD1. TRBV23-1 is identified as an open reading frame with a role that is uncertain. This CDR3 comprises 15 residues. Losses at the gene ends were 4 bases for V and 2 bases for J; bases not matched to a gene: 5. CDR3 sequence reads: CASSPRTGPGNTIYF. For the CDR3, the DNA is TGCGCCAGCAGTCCTAGGACAGGTCCTGGAAACACCATATATTTT.

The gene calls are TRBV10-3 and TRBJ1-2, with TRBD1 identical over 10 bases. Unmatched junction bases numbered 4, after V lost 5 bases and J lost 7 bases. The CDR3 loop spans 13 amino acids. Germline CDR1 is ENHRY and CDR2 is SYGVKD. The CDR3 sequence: CAISLGQGFGYTF. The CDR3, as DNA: TGTGCCATCAGTTTGGGACAGGGGTTTGGCTACACCTTC.

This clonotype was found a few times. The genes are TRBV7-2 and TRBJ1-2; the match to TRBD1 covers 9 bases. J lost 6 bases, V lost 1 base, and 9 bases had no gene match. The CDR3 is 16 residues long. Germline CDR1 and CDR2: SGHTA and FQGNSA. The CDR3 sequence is CASSLGPGQGIDGYTF. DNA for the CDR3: TGTGCCAGCAGCTTAGGGCCGGGACAGGGTATTGATGGCTACACCTTC.

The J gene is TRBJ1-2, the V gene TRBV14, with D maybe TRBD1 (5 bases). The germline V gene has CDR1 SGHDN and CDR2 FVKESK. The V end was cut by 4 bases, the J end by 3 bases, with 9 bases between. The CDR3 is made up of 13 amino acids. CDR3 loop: CASSLRVYYGYTF. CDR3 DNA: TGTGCCAGCAGCCTCAGGGTTTACTATGGCTACACCTTC.

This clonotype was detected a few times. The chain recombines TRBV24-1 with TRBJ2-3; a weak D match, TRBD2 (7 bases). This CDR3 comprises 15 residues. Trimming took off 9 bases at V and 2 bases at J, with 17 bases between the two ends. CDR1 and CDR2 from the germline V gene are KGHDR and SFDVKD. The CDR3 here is CATGIGGANTDTQYF. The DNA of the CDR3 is TGTGCCACCGGGATTGGGGGGGCCAACACAGATACGCAGTATTTT.

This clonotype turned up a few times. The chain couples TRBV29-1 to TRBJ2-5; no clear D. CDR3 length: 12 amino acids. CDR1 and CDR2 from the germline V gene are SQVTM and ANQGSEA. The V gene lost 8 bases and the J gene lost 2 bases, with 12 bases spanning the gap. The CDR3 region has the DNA TGCAGCATACGGGCTACTCAAGAGACCCAGTACTTC. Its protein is CSIRATQETQYF.

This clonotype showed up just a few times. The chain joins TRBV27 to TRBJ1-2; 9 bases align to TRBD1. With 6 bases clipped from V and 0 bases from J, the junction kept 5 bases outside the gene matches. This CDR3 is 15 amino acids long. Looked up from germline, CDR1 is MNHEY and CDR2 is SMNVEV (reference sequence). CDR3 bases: TGTGCCAGCAGGAACACAGGGGGCGCTAACTATGGCTACACCTTC. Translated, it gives CASRNTGGANYGYTF.

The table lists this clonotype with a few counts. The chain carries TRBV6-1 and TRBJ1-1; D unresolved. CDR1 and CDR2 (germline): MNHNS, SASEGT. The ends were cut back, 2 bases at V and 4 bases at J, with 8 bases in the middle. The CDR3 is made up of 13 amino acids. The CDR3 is CASSEIGGTEAFF. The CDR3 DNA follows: TGTGCCAGCAGTGAAATCGGCGGCACTGAAGCTTTCTTT.

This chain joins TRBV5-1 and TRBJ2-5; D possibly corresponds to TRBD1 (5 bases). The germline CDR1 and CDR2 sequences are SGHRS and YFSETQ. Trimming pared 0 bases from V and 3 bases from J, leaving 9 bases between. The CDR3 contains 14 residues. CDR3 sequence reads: CASSLAGMEETQYF. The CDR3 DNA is TGCGCCAGCAGCTTGGCAGGGATGGAAGAGACCCAGTACTTC.

For the CDR3, the DNA is TGTGCCAGCAGTTTTTCCGGGACAGGGGGGCGGTTCTTC. This sequence encodes CASSFSGTGGRFF. This rearrangement joins TRBV27 to TRBJ2-1; 11 bases are shared with TRBD1. The CDR3 is 13 residues long. Germline V CDR1 and CDR2: MNHEY, SMNVEV (reference sequence). J gave up 15 bases and V 3 bases, and 7 bases lay outside the gene matches.

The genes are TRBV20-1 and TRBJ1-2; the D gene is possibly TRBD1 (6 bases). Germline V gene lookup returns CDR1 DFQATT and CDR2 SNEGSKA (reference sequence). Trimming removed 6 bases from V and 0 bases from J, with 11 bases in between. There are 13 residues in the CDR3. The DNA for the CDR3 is TGCAGTGCCCCGACAGGAGCTAACTATGGCTACACCTTC. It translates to CSAPTGANYGYTF.

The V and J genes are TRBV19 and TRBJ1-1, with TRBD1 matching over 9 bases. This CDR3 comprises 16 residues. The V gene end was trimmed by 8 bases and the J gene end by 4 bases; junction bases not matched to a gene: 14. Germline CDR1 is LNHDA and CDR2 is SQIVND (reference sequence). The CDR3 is CASHKRTGAGPTEAFF. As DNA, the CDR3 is TGTGCCAGTCACAAAAGGACAGGGGCCGGACCCACTGAAGCTTTCTTT.

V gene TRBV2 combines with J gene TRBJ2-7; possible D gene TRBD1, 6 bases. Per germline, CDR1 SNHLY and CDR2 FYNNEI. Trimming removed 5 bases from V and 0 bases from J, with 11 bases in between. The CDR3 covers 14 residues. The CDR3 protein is CASSHRALSYEQYF. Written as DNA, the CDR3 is TGTGCCAGCAGTCACAGGGCTCTCTCCTACGAGCAGTACTTC.

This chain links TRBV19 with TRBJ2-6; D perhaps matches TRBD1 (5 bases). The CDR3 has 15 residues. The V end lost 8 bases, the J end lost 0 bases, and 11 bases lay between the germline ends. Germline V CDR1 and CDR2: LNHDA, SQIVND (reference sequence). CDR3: CASGKQDSGANVLTF. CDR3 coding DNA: TGTGCCAGTGGAAAACAGGACTCTGGGGCCAACGTCCTGACTTTC.

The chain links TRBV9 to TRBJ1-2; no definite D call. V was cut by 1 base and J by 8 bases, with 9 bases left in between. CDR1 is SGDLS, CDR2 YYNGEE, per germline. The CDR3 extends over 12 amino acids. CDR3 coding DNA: TGTGCCAGCAGCGTACCTCCGCGGGGCTACACCTTC. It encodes CASSVPPRGYTF.

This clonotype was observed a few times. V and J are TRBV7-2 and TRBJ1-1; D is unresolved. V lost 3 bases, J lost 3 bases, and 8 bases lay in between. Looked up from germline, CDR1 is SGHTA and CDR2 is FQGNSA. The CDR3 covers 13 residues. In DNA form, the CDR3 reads TGTGCCAGCAGCTTCGGAGGTGACACTGAAGCTTTCTTT. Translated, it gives CASSFGGDTEAFF. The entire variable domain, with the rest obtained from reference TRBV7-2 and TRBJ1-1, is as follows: GAGVSQSPSNKVTEKGKDVELRCDPISGHTALYWYRQSLGQGLEFLIYFQGNSAPDKSGLPSDRFSAERTGGSVSTLTIQRTQQEDSAVYLCASSFGGDTEAFFGQGTRLTVV.

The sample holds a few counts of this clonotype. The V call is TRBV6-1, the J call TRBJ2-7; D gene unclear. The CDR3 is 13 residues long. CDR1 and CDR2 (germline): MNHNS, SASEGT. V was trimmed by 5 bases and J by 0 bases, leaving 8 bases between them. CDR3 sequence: CASSRHLSYEQYF. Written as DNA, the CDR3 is TGTGCCAGCAGTCGACACCTCTCCTACGAGCAGTACTTC.

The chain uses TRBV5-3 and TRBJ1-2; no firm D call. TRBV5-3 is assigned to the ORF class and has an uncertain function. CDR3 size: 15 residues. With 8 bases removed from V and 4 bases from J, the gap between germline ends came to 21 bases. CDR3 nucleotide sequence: TGTGCCAGCAGCGGGGATGGTGGCGGTGTCTATGGCTACACCTTC. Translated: CASSGDGGGVYGYTF.